The rows below give T cell receptor beta chains drawn from one sample of a study of vaccination and CD4 T cells after COVID-19. TCRdb re-derived calls from the PCR reads in MiXCR, one entry per CDR3 protein. The sample has around 20,000 distinct CDR3 sequences; less than 55% are singletons. Antigen specificity for these receptors is unknown. Source material: cultured CD4+ T cells from blood. The receptors come from a human donor with COVID-19. CDR3s include the opening cysteine and the closing phenylalanine or tryptophan. Each record gives: V gene, J gene, CDR3 protein.

V: TRBV19; J: TRBJ2-7; CDR3: CASSMQGPSYEQYF
V: TRBV29-1; J: TRBJ2-7; CDR3: CSARGTDKYEQYF
V: TRBV20-1; J: TRBJ1-5; CDR3: CSARDRPNRQPQHF
V: TRBV6-1; J: TRBJ1-6; CDR3: CASRSGTSSPLHF
V: TRBV7-9; J: TRBJ1-1; CDR3: CASSLETGANTEAFF
V: TRBV12-3/TRBV12-4; J: TRBJ2-1; CDR3: CASSGLAESSYNEQFF
V: TRBV2; J: TRBJ1-2; CDR3: CASSRDSRDYGYTF
V: TRBV2; J: TRBJ2-3; CDR3: CASSEVGNTDTQYF
V: TRBV9; J: TRBJ1-2; CDR3: CASSSLSSYGYTF
V: TRBV28; J: TRBJ2-3; CDR3: CASSLQGADTQYF
V: TRBV19; J: TRBJ2-2; CDR3: CASSIDRGVGELFF
V: TRBV6-1; J: TRBJ2-3; CDR3: CASSEFDRSDTQYF
V: TRBV20-1; J: TRBJ2-4; CDR3: CSARRDFDIQYF
V: TRBV7-2; J: TRBJ1-5; CDR3: CASSLNRASQPQHF
V: TRBV5-4; J: TRBJ1-3; CDR3: CASSQGRMSSGNTIYF
V: TRBV5-6; J: TRBJ1-5; CDR3: CASSFGRVGNQPQHF
V: TRBV5-1; J: TRBJ2-7; CDR3: CASSLAPSNYEQYF
V: TRBV19; J: TRBJ1-1; CDR3: CASSTRVQGETEAFF
V: TRBV4-2; J: TRBJ1-2; CDR3: CASSRTGSGTNYGYTF
V: TRBV7-3; J: TRBJ2-3; CDR3: CASSSGAGVTDTQYF
V: TRBV6-1; J: TRBJ1-5; CDR3: CASRGQGYQPQHF
V: TRBV11-2; J: TRBJ2-3; CDR3: CASSPPGGATDTQYF
V: TRBV6-1; J: TRBJ1-6; CDR3: CASSEVQSSYNSPLHF
V: TRBV27; J: TRBJ2-2; CDR3: CASSFRRGIGELFF
V: TRBV2; J: TRBJ2-1; CDR3: CASSVPAGALNEQFF
V: TRBV20-1; J: TRBJ2-5; CDR3: CSALGLQETQYF
V: TRBV20-1; J: TRBJ2-3; CDR3: CSARGMRVTDTQYF
V: TRBV7-2; J: TRBJ2-7; CDR3: CASSLGLAGGYYEQYF
V: TRBV7-6; J: TRBJ2-1; CDR3: CASSLSVTGGHEQFF
V: TRBV5-4; J: TRBJ2-3; CDR3: CASTMGGTDTQYF
V: TRBV15; J: TRBJ2-3; CDR3: CATSRDAVSTDTQYF
V: TRBV6-5; J: TRBJ2-7; CDR3: CASSFPGTDSYEQYF
V: TRBV7-3; J: TRBJ2-5; CDR3: CASSQNRGETQYF
V: TRBV25-1; J: TRBJ1-1; CDR3: CARSYRSNNTEAFF
V: TRBV6-2/TRBV6-3; J: TRBJ2-7; CDR3: CASRLTGVTYEQYF
V: TRBV19; J: TRBJ1-5; CDR3: CASSIDNPWYSNQPQHF
V: TRBV7-2; J: TRBJ2-3; CDR3: CASSTYGTQYF
V: TRBV20-1; J: TRBJ2-5; CDR3: CSAPRASGEETQYF
V: TRBV28; J: TRBJ2-2; CDR3: CASSFSRRKNTGELFF
V: TRBV28; J: TRBJ1-1; CDR3: CASRPPGQAPNTEAFF
V: TRBV6-1; J: TRBJ1-6; CDR3: CASSARAWGSPLHF
V: TRBV6-5; J: TRBJ2-3; CDR3: CASRDSRGGNTDTQYF
V: TRBV15; J: TRBJ2-1; CDR3: CATSRDLVLNEQFF
V: TRBV20-1; J: TRBJ2-2; CDR3: CSAQGGFNTGELFF
V: TRBV24-1; J: TRBJ1-5; CDR3: CATQDRVSNQPQHF
V: TRBV28; J: TRBJ1-2; CDR3: CASSTTGRSYGYTF
V: TRBV12-5; J: TRBJ1-2; CDR3: CASGSETGGYGYTF
V: TRBV20-1; J: TRBJ2-3; CDR3: CSASVERGTSVTQYF
V: TRBV6-5; J: TRBJ1-2; CDR3: CASSLSTENAPRYGYTF
V: TRBV27; J: TRBJ1-1; CDR3: CASNPGGRRTEAFF